This T cell receptor (beta chain) stems from a study of T-cell memory formation after mild COVID-19. Looked up from germline, CDR1 is LGHNA and CDR2 is YNFKEQ. The CDR3 has 17 residues. The V end lost 0 bases, the J end lost 8 bases, and 22 bases lay between the germline ends. TCRdb processed the 5' RACE reads anew with MiXCR; each CDR3 protein has one entry. The data hold fewer than 200,000 distinct CDR3 sequences, with 13% observed a single time. This clonotype was seen more than once but under ten times. The genes are TRBV4-2 and TRBJ1-2, with a weak D call TRBD1 (5 bases). The clonotype was recovered from a man aged 18-30 years who had mild COVID-19 (a few samples of this study predate the infection). Cell type and time point are not known. The sequenced material came from PBMCs or a T cell subset sorted from them (not recorded which). CDR3 protein: CASSQDRGGVRVRGYTF. CDR3 nucleotides: TGTGCCAGCAGCCAAGATCGGGGCGGGGTTCGAGTGCGGGGCTACACCTTC.